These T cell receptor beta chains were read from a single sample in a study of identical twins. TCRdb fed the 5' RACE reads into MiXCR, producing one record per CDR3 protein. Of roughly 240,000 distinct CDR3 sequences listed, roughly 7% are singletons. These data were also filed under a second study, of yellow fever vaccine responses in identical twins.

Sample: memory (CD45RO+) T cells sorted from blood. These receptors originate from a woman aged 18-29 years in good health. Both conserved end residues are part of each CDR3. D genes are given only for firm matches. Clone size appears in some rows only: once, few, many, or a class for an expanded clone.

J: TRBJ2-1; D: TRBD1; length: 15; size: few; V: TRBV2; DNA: TGTGCCAGCAGTGAATGGGGGACAGGCGATCTTGAGCAGTTCTTC; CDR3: CASSEWGTGDLEQFF
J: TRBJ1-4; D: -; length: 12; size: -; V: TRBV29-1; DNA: TGCAGCGTTCGGCGAACTAATGAAAAACTGTTTTTT; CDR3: CSVRRTNEKLFF
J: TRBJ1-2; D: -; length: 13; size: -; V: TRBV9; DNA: TGTGCCAGCAGCGCAGGGAGCGGGGATGGCTACACCTTC; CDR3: CASSAGSGDGYTF
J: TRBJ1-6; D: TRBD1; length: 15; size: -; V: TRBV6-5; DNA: TGTGCCAGCAGTTACTTGGGACAGCAAGGTTCACCCCTCCACTTT; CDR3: CASSYLGQQGSPLHF
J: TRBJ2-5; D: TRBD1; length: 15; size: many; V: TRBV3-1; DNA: TGTGCCAGCAGCTTTAGACAGGGGGTACAAGAGACCCAGTACTTC; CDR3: CASSFRQGVQETQYF
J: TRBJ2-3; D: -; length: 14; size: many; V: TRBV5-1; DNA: TGCGCCAGCAGCTTGGGGGGAAGCACAGATACGCAGTATTTT; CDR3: CASSLGGSTDTQYF
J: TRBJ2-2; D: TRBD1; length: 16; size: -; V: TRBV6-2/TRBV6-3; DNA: TGTGCCAGCAGATGGGACAGGGTTTGGGACACCGGGGAGCTGTTTTTT; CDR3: CASRWDRVWDTGELFF
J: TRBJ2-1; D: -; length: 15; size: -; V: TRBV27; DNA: TGTGCCAGCAGTGAGGGGGGAAACTCCTACAATGAGCAGTTCTTC; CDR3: CASSEGGNSYNEQFF
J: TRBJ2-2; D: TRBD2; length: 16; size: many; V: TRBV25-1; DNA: TGTGCCAGCAAGGGGGGGACTAGCTCCGACACCGGGGAGCTGTTTTTT; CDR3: CASKGGTSSDTGELFF
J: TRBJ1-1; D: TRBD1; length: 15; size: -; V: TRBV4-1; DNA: TGCGCCAGCAGCCAGGGGACAGGGGCAGGGACTGAAGCTTTCTTT; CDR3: CASSQGTGAGTEAFF
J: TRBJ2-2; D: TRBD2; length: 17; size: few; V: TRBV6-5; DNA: TGTGCCAGCAGTTGGGGGAGCGGGGGACCCGACACCGGGGAGCTGTTTTTT; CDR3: CASSWGSGGPDTGELFF
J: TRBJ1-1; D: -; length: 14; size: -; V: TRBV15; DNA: TGTGCCACCAGAAGTCTCACCTTGAACACTGAAGCTTTCTTT; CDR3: CATRSLTLNTEAFF
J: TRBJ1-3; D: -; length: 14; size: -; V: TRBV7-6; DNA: TGTGCCAGCAGCGGTGACAGCAATGGAAACACCATATATTTT; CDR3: CASSGDSNGNTIYF
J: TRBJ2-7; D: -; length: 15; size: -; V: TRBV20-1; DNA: TGCAGTGCTTGGAACTCGGACAGTCGCTCCTACGAGCAGTACTTC; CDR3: CSAWNSDSRSYEQYF
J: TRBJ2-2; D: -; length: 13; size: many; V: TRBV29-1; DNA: TGCAGCGTGGAGACAGTCGGGACCGGGGAGCTGTTTTTT; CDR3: CSVETVGTGELFF
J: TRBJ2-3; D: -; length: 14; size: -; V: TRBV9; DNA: TGTGCCAGCAGCGTAGATGTATTCACCGGTACGCAGTATTTT; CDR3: CASSVDVFTGTQYF
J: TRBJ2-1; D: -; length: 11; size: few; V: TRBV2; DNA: TGTGCCAGCACCAGAGGGGCCGAGCAGTTCTTC; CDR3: CASTRGAEQFF
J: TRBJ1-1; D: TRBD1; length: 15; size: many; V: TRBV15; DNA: TGTGCCACCAGCGTTGACAGGGGCCGGAACACTGAAGCTTTCTTT; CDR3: CATSVDRGRNTEAFF
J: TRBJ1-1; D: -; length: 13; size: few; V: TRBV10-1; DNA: TGCGCCAGCAGTAGGACACTGAACACTGAAGCTTTCTTT; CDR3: CASSRTLNTEAFF
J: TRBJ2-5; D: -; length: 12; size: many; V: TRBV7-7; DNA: TGTGCCAGCAGTCCAGGGAAGGAGACCCAGTACTTC; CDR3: CASSPGKETQYF
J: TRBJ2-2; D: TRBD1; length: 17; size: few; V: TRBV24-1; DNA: TGTGCCACCAGTGACCCGGGACAGGGAAAAAACACCGGGGAGCTGTTTTTT; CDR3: CATSDPGQGKNTGELFF
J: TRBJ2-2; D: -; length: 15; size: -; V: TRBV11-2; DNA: TGTGCCAGCAGCTTATGGGGGGAGAACACCGTGGAGCTGTTTTTT; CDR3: CASSLWGENTVELFF
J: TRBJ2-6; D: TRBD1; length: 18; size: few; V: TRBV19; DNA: TGTGCCAGTACCCCAAAGGGGGACAGGGCCTCTGGGGCCAACGTCCTGACTTTC; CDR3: CASTPKGDRASGANVLTF
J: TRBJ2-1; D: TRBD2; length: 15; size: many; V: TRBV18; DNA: TGTGCCAGCTCCCCGATAGTAGCGGGAGGATATGAGCAGTTCTTC; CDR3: CASSPIVAGGYEQFF
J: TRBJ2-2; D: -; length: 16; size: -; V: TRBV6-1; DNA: TGTGCCAGCCACCTGGACGTGGGGGGTTTAACCGGGGAGCTGTTTTTT; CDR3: CASHLDVGGLTGELFF
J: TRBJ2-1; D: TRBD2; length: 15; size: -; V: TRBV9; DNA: TGTGCCAGCAGCGTAGGGGCGGGAGGGCCGAATGAGCAGTTCTTC; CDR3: CASSVGAGGPNEQFF
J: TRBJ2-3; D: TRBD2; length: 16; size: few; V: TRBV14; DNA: TGTGCCAGCAGCCAAGCAGAGCGGGGGTACACAGATACGCAGTATTTT; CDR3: CASSQAERGYTDTQYF
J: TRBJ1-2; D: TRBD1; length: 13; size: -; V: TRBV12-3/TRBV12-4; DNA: TGTGCCAGCAGCCGGGACAGGGAACTTGGCTACACCTTC; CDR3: CASSRDRELGYTF
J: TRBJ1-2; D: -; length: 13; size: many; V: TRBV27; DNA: TGTGCCAGCAGTTTAACAGTCAACTATGGCTACACCTTC; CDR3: CASSLTVNYGYTF
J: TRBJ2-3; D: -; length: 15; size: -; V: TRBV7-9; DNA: TGTGCCAGCAGCTCCCGTTCGGCTAGCACAGATACGCAGTATTTT; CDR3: CASSSRSASTDTQYF
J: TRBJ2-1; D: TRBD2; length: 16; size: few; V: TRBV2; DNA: TGTGCCAGCAGTGAGAGTAGCGGGGGGCCGTACAATGAGCAGTTCTTC; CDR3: CASSESSGGPYNEQFF
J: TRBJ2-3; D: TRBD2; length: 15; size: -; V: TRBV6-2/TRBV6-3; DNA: TGTGCCAGCAGTCCCGGACTAGCGGGAGGCGGTACGCAGTATTTT; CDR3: CASSPGLAGGGTQYF
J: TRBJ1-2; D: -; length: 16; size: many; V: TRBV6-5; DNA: TGTGCCAGCAGTTACGGGCAGAGGCTTTTTAACTATGGCTACACCTTC; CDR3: CASSYGQRLFNYGYTF
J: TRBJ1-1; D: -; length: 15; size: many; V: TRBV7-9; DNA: TGTGCCAGCAGCTTAGGGATGTCAGAGGGGACTGAAGCTTTCTTT; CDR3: CASSLGMSEGTEAFF
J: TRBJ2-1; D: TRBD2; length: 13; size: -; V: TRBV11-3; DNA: TGTGCCAGCAGCCGGGACTACGGAAATGAGCAGTTCTTC; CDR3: CASSRDYGNEQFF
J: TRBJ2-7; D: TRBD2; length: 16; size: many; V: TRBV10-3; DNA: TGTGCCATCAGTGAGACGGCTAGCGGGAGTATATACGAGCAGTACTTC; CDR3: CAISETASGSIYEQYF
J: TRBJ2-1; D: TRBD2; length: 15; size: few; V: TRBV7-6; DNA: TGTGCCAGCAGCCCCCCAGCGGGAGGGCGAGGTGAGCAGTTCTTC; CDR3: CASSPPAGGRGEQFF
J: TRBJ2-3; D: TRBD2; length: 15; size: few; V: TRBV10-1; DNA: TGCGCCAGCAGTCCAGCGGGGGGCCCGGGAGATACGCAGTATTTT; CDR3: CASSPAGGPGDTQYF
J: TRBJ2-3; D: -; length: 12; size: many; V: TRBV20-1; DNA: TGCAGTGCACCGGAGTCCGGGGATACGCAGTATTTT; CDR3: CSAPESGDTQYF
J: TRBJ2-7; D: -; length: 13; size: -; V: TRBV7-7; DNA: TGTGCCATCCGACCGGGGCCCGGGGACGAGCAGTACTTC; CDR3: CAIRPGPGDEQYF
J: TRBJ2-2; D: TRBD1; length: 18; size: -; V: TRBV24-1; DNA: TGTGCCACCAGTGATCGTTACCGGGACAGTGATAGCACCGGGGAGCTGTTTTTT; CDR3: CATSDRYRDSDSTGELFF
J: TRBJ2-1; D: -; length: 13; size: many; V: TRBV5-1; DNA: TGCGCCAGCAGCATACAGGGTTTAAATGAGCAGTTCTTC; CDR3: CASSIQGLNEQFF
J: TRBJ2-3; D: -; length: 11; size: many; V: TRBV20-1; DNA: TGCAGTGCTAGAGGGCAAGATACGCAGTATTTT; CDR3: CSARGQDTQYF
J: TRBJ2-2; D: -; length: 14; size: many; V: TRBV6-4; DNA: TGTGCCAGCAGCCGAATCATAGACACCGGGGAGCTGTTTTTT; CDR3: CASSRIIDTGELFF
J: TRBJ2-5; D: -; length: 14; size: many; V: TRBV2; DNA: TGTGCCAGCAGTGAGGCGGCCCTGGAGGGGACCCAGTACTTC; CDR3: CASSEAALEGTQYF
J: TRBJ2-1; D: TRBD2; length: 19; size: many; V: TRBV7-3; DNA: TGTGCCAGCAGCCATGGGAAGCGGGGCTTCCTTAACCCCAAGGATGAGCAGTTCTTC; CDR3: CASSHGKRGFLNPKDEQFF
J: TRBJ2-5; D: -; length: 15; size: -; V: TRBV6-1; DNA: TGTGCCAGCAGTGAAGCAGAGACAGGAGGGGAGACCCAGTACTTC; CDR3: CASSEAETGGETQYF
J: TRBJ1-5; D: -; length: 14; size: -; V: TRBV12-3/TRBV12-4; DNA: TGTGCCAGCAGTTTATCAGGGGTCAATCAGCCCCAGCATTTT; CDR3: CASSLSGVNQPQHF
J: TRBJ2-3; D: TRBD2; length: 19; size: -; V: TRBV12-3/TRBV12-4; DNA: TGTACCAGCTGTCAGCCCCTTAGCGGGGGGGATTCTAGCACAGATACGCAGTATTTT; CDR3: CTSCQPLSGGDSSTDTQYF
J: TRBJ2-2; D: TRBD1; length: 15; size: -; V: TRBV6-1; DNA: TGTGCCAGCAGTCCAGGGGGCGCGATCACCGGGGAGCTGTTTTTT; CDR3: CASSPGGAITGELFF
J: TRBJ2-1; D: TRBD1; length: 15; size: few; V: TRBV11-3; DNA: TGTGCCAGCAGATATGGGACAGGGGGGGGCAATGAGCAGTTCTTC; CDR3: CASRYGTGGGNEQFF
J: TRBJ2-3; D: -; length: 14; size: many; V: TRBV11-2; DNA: TGTGCCAGCAGCCAGGACATACTCACAGATACGCAGTATTTT; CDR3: CASSQDILTDTQYF